This is a list of T cell receptor beta chains from one sample in a study of regulatory T cells in long-lasting Graves disease. TCRdb itself ran the multiplex PCR reads through MiXCR, one entry per CDR3 protein. Found here are some 450,000 distinct CDR3 sequences, roughly a quarter of them singletons; the top ten hold approximately 26%. Sample: peripheral blood mononuclear cells (PBMCs), taken when the disease was refractory, from a patient treated with antithyroid drugs. These receptor sequences come from a female donor with Graves disease. The CDR3 runs from the conserved cysteine through the conserved F or W. A D gene is named only where the DNA matches it firmly. Only part of the rows carry a size: once, few, many, or a class if the clone is expanded.

len,d_gene,abundance,j_gene,v_gene,CDR3aa,CDR3nt
12,NA,many,TRBJ1-1,TRBV28,CASARLNTEAFF,TGTGCCAGCGCCCGCTTGAACACTGAAGCTTTCTTT
17,TRBD2,few,TRBJ2-7,TRBV7-2,CASSRSGRAPRDYEQYF,TGTGCCAGCAGCCGTAGCGGGAGGGCCCCCCGGGATTACGAGCAGTACTTC
14,NA,many,TRBJ2-7,TRBV6-5,CASSSAGYSYEQYF,TGTGCCAGCAGTTCGGCCGGCTACTCCTACGAGCAGTACTTC
14,TRBD2,few,TRBJ2-7,TRBV27,CASRTAGGSYEQYF,TGTGCCAGCAGGACAGCGGGAGGGTCCTACGAGCAGTACTTC
14,TRBD1,many,TRBJ2-7,TRBV2,CASSDGQGRYEQYF,TGTGCCAGCAGCGACGGACAGGGCCGCTACGAGCAGTACTTC
12,NA,many,TRBJ1-2,TRBV28,CASSQEGHGYTF,TGTGCCAGCAGCCAAGAGGGGCACGGCTACACCTTC
13,NA,NA,TRBJ1-2,TRBV19,CASSIGSSYGYTF,TGTGCCAGTAGTATCGGCAGTAGTTATGGCTACACCTTC
12,NA,few,TRBJ2-5,TRBV7-9,CASSKSVQTQYF,TGTGCCAGCAGCAAATCAGTCCAGACCCAGTACTTC
16,NA,few,TRBJ2-5,TRBV20-1,CSARDPAGWYQETQYF,TGCAGTGCTAGAGACCCCGCGGGATGGTACCAAGAGACCCAGTACTTC
15,TRBD2,NA,TRBJ2-3,TRBV12-3/TRBV12-4,CASSQTSGRTDTQYF,TGTGCCAGCAGCCAGACTAGCGGGAGGACAGATACGCAGTATTTT
17,TRBD2,few,TRBJ2-1,TRBV11-3,CASSLSASGRAANEQFF,TGTGCCAGCAGCTTATCGGCTAGCGGGAGGGCCGCGAATGAGCAGTTCTTC
14,TRBD1,NA,TRBJ2-2,TRBV28,CASSSDRDTGELFF,TGTGCCAGCAGTTCGGACAGGGACACCGGGGAGCTGTTTTTT
14,TRBD2,few,TRBJ2-2,TRBV29-1,CSVVGRANTGELFF,TGCAGCGTTGTCGGGAGGGCCAACACCGGGGAGCTGTTTTTT
16,NA,many,TRBJ1-2,TRBV27,CASSNAGTMGNYGYTF,TGTGCCAGCAGTAATGCCGGGACAATGGGGAACTATGGCTACACCTTC
15,NA,few,TRBJ1-1,TRBV7-2,CASSLEVAGLVEAFF,TGTGCCAGCAGCTTAGAAGTGGCAGGGCTGGTTGAAGCTTTCTTT
15,NA,few,TRBJ1-3,TRBV20-1,CSARDLDLSGNTIYF,TGCAGTGCTAGAGATCTAGACCTCTCTGGAAACACCATATATTTT
19,TRBD2,NA,TRBJ2-5,TRBV7-2,CASSLGRTSGRGGMETQYF,TGTGCCAGCAGCTTAGGCCGGACTAGCGGGAGGGGGGGGATGGAGACCCAGTACTTC
16,TRBD1,many,TRBJ1-4,TRBV2,CTSSRVGGTEGEKLFF,TGTACCAGCAGTCGGGTTGGCGGGACAGAGGGCGAAAAACTGTTTTTT
14,NA,many,TRBJ1-5,TRBV6-1,CASSGTGRNQPQHF,TGTGCCAGCAGTGGAACGGGCCGAAATCAGCCCCAGCATTTT
12,NA,few,TRBJ1-2,TRBV15,CATRGQGLGYTF,TGTGCCACCAGGGGCCAGGGACTTGGCTACACCTTC
14,NA,many,TRBJ2-5,TRBV20-1,CSARAKPPQETQYF,TGCAGTGCTAGAGCTAAGCCCCCACAAGAGACCCAGTACTTC
12,NA,NA,TRBJ2-1,TRBV27,CASSPLGTEQFF,TGTGCCAGCAGTCCTTTGGGCACTGAGCAGTTCTTC
15,NA,few,TRBJ2-7,TRBV7-9,CASSPVGSGSYEQYF,TGTGCCAGCAGCCCGGTAGGGAGCGGGTCCTACGAGCAGTACTTC
16,TRBD1,NA,TRBJ1-5,TRBV11-3,CASSNRDRGRNQPQHF,TGTGCCAGCAGCAACCGCGACAGGGGGCGCAATCAGCCCCAGCATTTT
16,NA,NA,TRBJ1-5,TRBV7-8,CASSQPLGGFNQPQHF,TGTGCCAGCAGCCAGCCCCTGGGCGGATTCAATCAGCCCCAGCATTTT
15,TRBD1,NA,TRBJ1-1,TRBV6-5,CASSFTGVQATEAFF,TGTGCCAGCAGTTTTACAGGGGTACAGGCCACTGAAGCTTTCTTT
13,NA,few,TRBJ2-5,TRBV27,CASSFSRSGTQYF,TGTGCCAGCAGTTTTTCACGTTCCGGGACCCAGTACTTC
14,NA,many,TRBJ1-4,TRBV2,CASSDPGADEKLFF,TGTGCCAGCAGTGACCCGGGGGCGGATGAAAAACTGTTTTTT
14,NA,NA,TRBJ1-1,TRBV19,CASSTQGTKTEAFF,TGTGCCAGTAGTACACAGGGCACTAAAACTGAAGCTTTCTTT
13,NA,NA,TRBJ1-2,TRBV4-2,CASSQEGGYGYTF,TGTGCCAGCAGCCAAGAAGGTGGCTATGGCTACACCTTC
15,TRBD1,many,TRBJ2-7,TRBV11-2,CASSPRQGGRYEQYF,TGTGCCAGCAGCCCGAGACAGGGTGGTCGCTACGAGCAGTACTTC
16,TRBD2,NA,TRBJ2-7,TRBV12-3/TRBV12-4,CASRPYGSGTTYEQYF,TGTGCCAGCAGACCCTATGGTAGCGGGACTACCTACGAGCAGTACTTC
13,NA,many,TRBJ1-1,TRBV2,CASKGAMNTEAFF,TGTGCCAGCAAGGGTGCAATGAACACTGAAGCTTTCTTT
13,NA,many,TRBJ1-5,TRBV2,CASSVNWDQPQHF,TGTGCCAGCAGTGTAAATTGGGACCAGCCCCAGCATTTT
12,NA,many,TRBJ2-5,TRBV2,CASRVGHETQYF,TGTGCCAGCAGAGTGGGGCATGAGACCCAGTACTTC
15,TRBD1,NA,TRBJ2-2,TRBV7-2,CASSSTGADTGELFF,TGTGCCAGCAGCTCGACAGGGGCTGACACCGGGGAGCTGTTTTTT
13,NA,few,TRBJ2-2,TRBV20-1,CSARDLNTGELFF,TGCAGTGCTAGAGATCTGAACACCGGGGAGCTGTTTTTT
14,TRBD1,many,TRBJ1-2,TRBV7-3,CASSAGQGSYGYTF,TGTGCCAGCAGCGCGGGACAGGGGTCTTATGGCTACACCTTC
14,NA,few,TRBJ1-6,TRBV12-3/TRBV12-4,CASQPGSYNSPLHF,TGTGCCAGCCAACCGGGTTCCTATAATTCACCCCTCCACTTT
16,NA,NA,TRBJ1-5,TRBV19,CASRRFGTGDNQPQHF,TGTGCCAGTAGGAGGTTTGGTACGGGGGACAATCAGCCCCAGCATTTT
14,TRBD1,NA,TRBJ2-5,TRBV20-1,CSARERTGGETQYF,TGCAGTGCTAGAGAAAGGACAGGGGGGGAGACCCAGTACTTC
14,NA,few,TRBJ1-6,TRBV5-1,CASSRGEGNSPLHF,TGCGCCAGCAGCCGTGGGGAGGGGAATTCACCCCTCCACTTT
16,TRBD2,many,TRBJ2-5,TRBV20-1,CSATLTSGHPQETQYF,TGCAGTGCTACTTTGACTAGCGGACACCCTCAAGAGACCCAGTACTTC
16,TRBD1,many,TRBJ1-4,TRBV5-5,CASSLHRGGLNEKLFF,TGTGCCAGCAGCTTGCACAGGGGAGGACTTAATGAAAAACTGTTTTTT
16,TRBD2,NA,TRBJ2-1,TRBV6-1,CASSERWTSGYNEQFF,TGTGCCAGCAGTGAAAGGTGGACTAGCGGATACAATGAGCAGTTCTTC
15,TRBD2,few,TRBJ2-3,TRBV5-1,CASSGGTSGTDTQYF,TGCGCCAGCAGCGGTGGGACTAGCGGCACAGATACGCAGTATTTT
16,NA,many,TRBJ2-7,TRBV12-3/TRBV12-4,CASKKGGTAELYEQYF,TGTGCCAGCAAAAAAGGCGGGACAGCTGAATTGTACGAGCAGTACTTC
14,NA,NA,TRBJ1-2,TRBV30,CAWIIVGTNYGYTF,TGTGCCTGGATTATAGTGGGGACTAACTATGGCTACACCTTC
14,TRBD1,many,TRBJ1-1,TRBV27,CASRVQGRNTEAFF,TGTGCCAGCAGGGTACAGGGGAGGAACACTGAAGCTTTCTTT